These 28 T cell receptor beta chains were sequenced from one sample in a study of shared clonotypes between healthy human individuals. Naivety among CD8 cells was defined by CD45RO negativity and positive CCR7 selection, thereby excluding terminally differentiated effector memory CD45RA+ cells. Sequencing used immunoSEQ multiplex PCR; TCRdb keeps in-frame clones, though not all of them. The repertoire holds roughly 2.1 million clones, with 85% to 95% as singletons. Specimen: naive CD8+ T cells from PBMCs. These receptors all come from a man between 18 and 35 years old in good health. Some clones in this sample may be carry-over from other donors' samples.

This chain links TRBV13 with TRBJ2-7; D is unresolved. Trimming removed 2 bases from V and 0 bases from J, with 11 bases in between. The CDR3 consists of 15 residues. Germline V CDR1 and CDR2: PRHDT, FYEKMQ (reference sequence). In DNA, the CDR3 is TGTGCCAGCAGCTTAATACAGATCGGCTCCTACGAGCAGTACTTC. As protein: CASSLIQIGSYEQYF. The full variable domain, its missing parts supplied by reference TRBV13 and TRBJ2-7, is AAGVIQSPRHLIKEKRETATLKCYPIPRHDTVYWYQQGPGQDPQFLISFYEKMQSDKGSIPDRFSAQQFSDYHSELNMSSLELGDSALYFCASSLIQIGSYEQYFGPGTRLTVT.

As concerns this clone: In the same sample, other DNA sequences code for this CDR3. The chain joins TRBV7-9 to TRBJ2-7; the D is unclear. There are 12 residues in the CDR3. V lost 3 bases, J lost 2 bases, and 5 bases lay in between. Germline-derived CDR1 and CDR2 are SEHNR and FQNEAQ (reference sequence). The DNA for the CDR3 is TGTGCCAGCAGCTTGAGAGCCTACGAGCAGTACTTC. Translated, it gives CASSLRAYEQYF. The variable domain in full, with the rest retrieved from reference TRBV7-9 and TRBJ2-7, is DTGVSQNPRHKITKRGQNVTFRCDPISEHNRLYWYRQTLGQGPEFLTYFQNEAQLEKSRLLSDRFSAERPKGSFSTLEIQRTEQGDSAMYLCASSLRAYEQYFGPGTRLTVT.

Here the CDR3 DNA reads TGTGCCAGCAGTTTGAAGAACTCTGGGGCCAACGTCCTGACTTTC. Residues: CASSLKNSGANVLTF. The chain combines TRBV27 with TRBJ2-6; D gene uncertain. The CDR3 contains 15 residues. Per the germline V gene, CDR1 is MNHEY and CDR2 is SMNVEV (reference sequence). Trimming took 3 bases from V and 0 from J, leaving 6 bases between them.

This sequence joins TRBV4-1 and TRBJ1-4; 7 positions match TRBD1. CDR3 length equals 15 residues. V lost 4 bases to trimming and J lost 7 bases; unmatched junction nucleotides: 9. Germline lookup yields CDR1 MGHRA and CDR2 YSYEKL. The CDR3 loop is CASSPLVDRFEKLFF. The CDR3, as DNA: TGCGCCAGCAGCCCCCTCGTGGACAGGTTTGAAAAACTGTTTTTT.

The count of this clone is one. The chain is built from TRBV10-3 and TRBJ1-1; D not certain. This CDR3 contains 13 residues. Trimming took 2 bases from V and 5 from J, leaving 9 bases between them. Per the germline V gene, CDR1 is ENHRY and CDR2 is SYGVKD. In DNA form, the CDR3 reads TGTGCCATCAGTGAGGTCGGCGGGACTGAAGCTTTCTTT. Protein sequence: CAISEVGGTEAFF.

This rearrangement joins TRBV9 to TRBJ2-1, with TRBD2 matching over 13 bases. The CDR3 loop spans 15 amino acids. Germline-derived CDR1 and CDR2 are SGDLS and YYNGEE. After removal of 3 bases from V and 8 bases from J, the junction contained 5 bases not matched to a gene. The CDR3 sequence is CASSGSGLAGDEQFF. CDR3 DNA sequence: TGTGCCAGCAGCGGTTCCGGACTAGCGGGAGATGAGCAGTTCTTC.

The CDR3 sequence: CASSPYGGSSQFYEQYF. The CDR3 DNA reads as TGCGCCAGCAGCCCTTATGGGGGTTCATCACAGTTCTACGAGCAGTACTTC. The genes are TRBV5-1 and TRBJ2-7; the D gene could be TRBD1 or TRBD2 (5 bases each). This CDR3 comprises 17 residues. Germline V gives CDR1 SGHRS, CDR2 YFSETQ. Trimming pared 4 bases from V and 3 bases from J, leaving 23 bases between.

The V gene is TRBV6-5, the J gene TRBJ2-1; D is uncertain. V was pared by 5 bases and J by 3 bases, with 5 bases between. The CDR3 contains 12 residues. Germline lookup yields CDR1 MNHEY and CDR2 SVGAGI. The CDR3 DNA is TGTGCCAGCAGTGGGGTCTACAATGAGCAGTTCTTC. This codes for CASSGVYNEQFF.

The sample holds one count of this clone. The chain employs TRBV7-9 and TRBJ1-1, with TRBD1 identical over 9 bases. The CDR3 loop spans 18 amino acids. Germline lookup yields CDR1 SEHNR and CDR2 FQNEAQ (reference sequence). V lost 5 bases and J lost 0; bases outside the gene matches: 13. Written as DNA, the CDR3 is TGTGCCAGCAGCGCCAGACCGGGACAGGGCTTTATGAACACTGAAGCTTTCTTT. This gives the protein CASSARPGQGFMNTEAFF.

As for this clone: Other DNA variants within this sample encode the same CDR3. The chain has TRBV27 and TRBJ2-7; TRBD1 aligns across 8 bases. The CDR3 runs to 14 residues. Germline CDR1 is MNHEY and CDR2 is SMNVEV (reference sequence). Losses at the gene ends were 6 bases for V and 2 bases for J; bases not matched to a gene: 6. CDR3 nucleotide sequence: TGTGCCAGCAGCGTCAGGGGGCCGACCTACGAGCAGTACTTC. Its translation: CASSVRGPTYEQYF.

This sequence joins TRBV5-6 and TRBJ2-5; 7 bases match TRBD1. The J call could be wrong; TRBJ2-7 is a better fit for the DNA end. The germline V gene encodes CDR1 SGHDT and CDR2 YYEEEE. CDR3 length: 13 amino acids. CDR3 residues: CASSGQVSYEQYF. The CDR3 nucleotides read TGTGCCAGCAGCGGACAGGTCTCCTACGAGCAGTACTTC.

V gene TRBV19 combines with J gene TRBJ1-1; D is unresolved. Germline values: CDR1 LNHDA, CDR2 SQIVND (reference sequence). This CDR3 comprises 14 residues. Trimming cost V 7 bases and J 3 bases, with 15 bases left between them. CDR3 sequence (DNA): TGTGCCAGTACTTTGACCCAGCGAGACACTGAAGCTTTCTTT. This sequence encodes CASTLTQRDTEAFF.

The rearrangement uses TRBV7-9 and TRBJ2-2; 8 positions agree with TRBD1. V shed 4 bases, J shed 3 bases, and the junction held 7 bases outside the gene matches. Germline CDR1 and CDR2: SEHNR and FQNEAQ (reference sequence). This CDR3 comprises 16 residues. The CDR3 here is CASSSPGTGDTGELFF. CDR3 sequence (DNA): TGTGCCAGCAGCTCCCCCGGGACAGGCGACACCGGGGAGCTGTTTTTT.

The CDR3 DNA follows: TGTGCCTGGAGTGTAGGTTTGGGCGGGAGGGCCGCAGATACGCAGTATTTT. The encoded protein is CAWSVGLGGRAADTQYF. This sequence joins TRBV30 and TRBJ2-3, with 9 bases fitting TRBD2. From germline, CDR1 is GTSNPN and CDR2 SVGIG (reference sequence). The CDR3 has 17 amino acids. The V and J ends lost 0 bases and 4 bases, in that order; junction bases with no gene match: 11.

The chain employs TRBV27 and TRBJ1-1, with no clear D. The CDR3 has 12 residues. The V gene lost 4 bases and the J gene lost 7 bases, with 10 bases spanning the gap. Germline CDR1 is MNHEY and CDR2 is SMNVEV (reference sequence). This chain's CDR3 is CASSSHRYEAFF. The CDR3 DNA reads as TGTGCCAGCAGTTCCCACCGGTATGAAGCTTTCTTT.

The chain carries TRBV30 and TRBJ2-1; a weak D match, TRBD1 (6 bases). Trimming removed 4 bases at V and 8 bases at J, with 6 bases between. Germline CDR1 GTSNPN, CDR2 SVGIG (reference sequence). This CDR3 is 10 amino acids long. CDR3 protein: CAWTGDEQFF. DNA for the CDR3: TGTGCCTGGACAGGGGATGAGCAGTTCTTC.

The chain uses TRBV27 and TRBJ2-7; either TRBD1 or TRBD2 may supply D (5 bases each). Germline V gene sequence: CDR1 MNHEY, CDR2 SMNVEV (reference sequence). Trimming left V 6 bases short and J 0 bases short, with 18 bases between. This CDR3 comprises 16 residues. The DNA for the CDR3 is TGTGCCAGCAGCCCATCCCGGGACGGTTACTCCTACGAGCAGTACTTC. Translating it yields CASSPSRDGYSYEQYF.

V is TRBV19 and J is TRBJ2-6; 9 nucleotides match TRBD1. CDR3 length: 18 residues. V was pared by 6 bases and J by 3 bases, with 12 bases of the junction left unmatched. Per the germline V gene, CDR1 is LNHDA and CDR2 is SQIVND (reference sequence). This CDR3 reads CASRKATGGWLGANVLTF. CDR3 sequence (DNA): TGTGCCAGTAGAAAAGCCACAGGGGGCTGGCTTGGGGCCAACGTCCTGACTTTC.

Here the CDR3 reads CASSEGGLEQFF. The CDR3 coding sequence is TGTGCCAGCAGCGAAGGGGGCCTTGAGCAGTTCTTC. V is TRBV6-4 and J is TRBJ2-1; 7 bases fit TRBD1. The length of the CDR3 is 12 residues. Looked up from germline, CDR1 is MRHNA and CDR2 is SNTAGT. Losses at the gene ends were 6 bases for V and 9 bases for J; bases not matched to a gene: 5.

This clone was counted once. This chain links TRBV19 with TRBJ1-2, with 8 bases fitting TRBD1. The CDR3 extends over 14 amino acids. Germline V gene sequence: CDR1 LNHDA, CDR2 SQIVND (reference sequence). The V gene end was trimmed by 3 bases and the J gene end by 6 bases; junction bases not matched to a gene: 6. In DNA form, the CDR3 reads TGTGCCAGTAGTATCCCTCACAGGGGGGATGGCTACACCTTC. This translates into CASSIPHRGDGYTF.

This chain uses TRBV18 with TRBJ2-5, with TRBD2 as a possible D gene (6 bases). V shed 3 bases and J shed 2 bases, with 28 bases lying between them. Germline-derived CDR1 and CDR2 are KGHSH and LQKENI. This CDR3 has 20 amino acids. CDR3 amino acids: CASSPQRGGTEDIQQETQYF. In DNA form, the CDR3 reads TGTGCCAGCTCACCCCAACGGGGCGGGACGGAGGACATCCAGCAAGAGACCCAGTACTTC. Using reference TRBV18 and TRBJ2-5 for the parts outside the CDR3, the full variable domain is NAGVMQNPRHLVRRRGQEARLRCSPMKGHSHVYWYRQLPEEGLKFMVYLQKENIIDESGMPKERFSAEFPKEGPSILRIQQVVRGDSAAYFCASSPQRGGTEDIQQETQYFGPGTRLLVL.

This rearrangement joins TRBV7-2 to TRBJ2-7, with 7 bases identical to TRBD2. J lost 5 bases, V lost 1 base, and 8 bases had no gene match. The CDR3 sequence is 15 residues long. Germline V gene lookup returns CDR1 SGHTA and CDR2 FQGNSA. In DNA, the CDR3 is TGTGCCAGCAGCTTAGTGGGGGGAGGGCCCCACGAGCAGTACTTC. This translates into CASSLVGGGPHEQYF.

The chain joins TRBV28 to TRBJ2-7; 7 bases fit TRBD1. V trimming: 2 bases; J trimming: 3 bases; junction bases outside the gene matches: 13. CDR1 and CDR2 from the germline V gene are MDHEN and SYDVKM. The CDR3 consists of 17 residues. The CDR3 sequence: CASSLRGGIEAGYEQYF. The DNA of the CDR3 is TGTGCCAGCAGTTTAAGAGGGGGCATAGAGGCAGGCTACGAGCAGTACTTC.

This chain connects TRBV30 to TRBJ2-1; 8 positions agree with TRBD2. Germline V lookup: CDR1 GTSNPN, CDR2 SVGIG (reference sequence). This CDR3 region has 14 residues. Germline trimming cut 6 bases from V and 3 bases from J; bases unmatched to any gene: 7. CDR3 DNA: TGTGCCTGCTTATTTACTAGCGGCTACAATGAGCAGTTCTTC. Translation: CACLFTSGYNEQFF.

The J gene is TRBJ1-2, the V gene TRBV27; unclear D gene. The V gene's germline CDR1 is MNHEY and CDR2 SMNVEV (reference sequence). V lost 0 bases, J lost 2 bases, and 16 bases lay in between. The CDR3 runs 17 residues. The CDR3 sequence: CASSLSWKGARNYGYTF. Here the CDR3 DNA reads TGTGCCAGCAGTTTATCTTGGAAGGGCGCCAGAAACTATGGCTACACCTTC.

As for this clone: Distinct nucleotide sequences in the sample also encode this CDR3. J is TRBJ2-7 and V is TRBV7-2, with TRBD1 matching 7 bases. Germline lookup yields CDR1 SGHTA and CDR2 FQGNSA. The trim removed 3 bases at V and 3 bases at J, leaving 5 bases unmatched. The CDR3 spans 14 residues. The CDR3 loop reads CASSLGQGVYEQYF. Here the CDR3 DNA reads TGTGCCAGCAGCTTGGGCCAGGGGGTCTACGAGCAGTACTTC.

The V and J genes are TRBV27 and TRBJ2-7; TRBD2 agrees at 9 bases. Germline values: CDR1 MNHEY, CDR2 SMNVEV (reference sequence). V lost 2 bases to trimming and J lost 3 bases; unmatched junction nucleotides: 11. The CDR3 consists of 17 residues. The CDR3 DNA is TGTGCCAGCAGTTTACCCAGCCTAGCGGGAAAACTCTACGAGCAGTACTTC. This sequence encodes CASSLPSLAGKLYEQYF.

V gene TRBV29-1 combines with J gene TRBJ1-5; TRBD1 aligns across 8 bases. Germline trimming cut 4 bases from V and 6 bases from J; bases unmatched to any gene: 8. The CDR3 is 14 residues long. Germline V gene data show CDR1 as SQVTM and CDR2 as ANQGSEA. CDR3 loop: CSVGPTGAGQPQHF. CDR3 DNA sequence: TGCAGCGTTGGCCCGACAGGGGCTGGTCAGCCCCAGCATTTT. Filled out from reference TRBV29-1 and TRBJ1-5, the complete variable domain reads SAVISQKPSRDICQRGTSLTIQCQVDSQVTMMFWYRQQPGQSLTLIATANQGSEATYESGFVIDKFPISRPNLTFSTLTVSNMSPEDSSIYLCSVGPTGAGQPQHFGDGTRLSIL.